The sequence of this T cell receptor beta chain was determined in a study of T cells after yellow fever vaccination (dated by TCRdb to the late 2010s). Broadly, across the study: Libraries from fractions with low cell numbers were prepared with the SMART-Seq v4 Ultra Low Input RNA kit. To follow T-cell clones before and after both primary and booster YFV17D yellow fever vaccination, bulk TCR alpha and beta repertoires underwent longitudinal sequencing. Blood was drawn at multiple timepoints before and after primary and secondary immunization, with bulk PBMC replicates and cell subsets isolated. Two healthy male donors, one aged 18 to 30 and one aged 30 to 40 years, made up the cohort.

This clonotype was seen more than once but under ten times. What this receptor recognizes is not known. Per-nucleotide qualities are absent, and no much larger clonotype sits a single base away. In the paper's terms, the treatment or condition label means: live attenuated yellow fever vaccine strain. At every blood-draw timepoint, two biological replicates of bulk PBMCs were collected. A standard Ficoll-Paque protocol was used to isolate PBMCs from peripheral blood. TriZol was used to extract RNA from bulk PBMCs, from CD4 and CD8 fractions, and from dextramer-positive and dextramer-negative fractions. TCR cDNA was synthesized by 5'RACE template switching, through which a universal primer site and unique molecular identifiers were introduced. Priming for cDNA synthesis came from both the TCR alpha and TCR beta constant segments. Libraries were amplified in two PCR steps, with sample barcodes and sequencing adapters added in the second step. Sequencing of the libraries was done on either Illumina HiSeq 2500 (2x100 bp) or NovaSeq (2x150 bp). The authors' analysis ran thus. MIGEC handled demultiplexing of reads and collapsing into UMI consensus sequences, while MiXCR performed V(D)J alignment. Using edgeR on replicate PBMC samples, clonotypes were called vaccine-responding if FDR was below 0.01 and the log2 fold change was above 5 up to day 15. CD4 or CD8 identity was assigned to each bulk clonotype according to whether the clonotype was present at higher abundance in the sequenced CD4 repertoire or the sequenced CD8 repertoire. In TCRdb, the public reads were trimmed at Q25 with fastp and aligned with MiXCR, with productive beta chains retained. Duplicate CDR3 protein sequences are folded into a single record with the most common DNA and genes. TCRdb, not the original authors, processed these V and J calls. The sample contains under 550,000 distinct CDR3 sequences, 21% of them found a single time. The ten most abundant clones make up 15% to 20% of the sample.

Points the paper makes about the study in general: After the booster, most of the clones that had expanded following primary vaccination were detected again (roughly 97% of CD4 and 85% to 90% of CD8), which suggests that memory was broadly maintained. Because only a couple of donors were included in the study, the extent to which the findings can be generalized is limited. Computational filtering was needed because FACS-sorted repertoires could contain abundant contaminating clonotypes from the bulk population. The secondary T-cell response was weaker than the primary response but faster, peaking on day 5 instead of day 15. A small fraction of clonotypes showed up in both the CD4 and CD8 compartments, probably as a result of convergent recombination.

The CDR3 runs 13 amino acids, cysteine and phenylalanine included. Only the CDR3 DNA stays, 39 bases, in frame from base 1. Deletion took 3 bases off V and 5 bases off J, with a span of 10 bases between the germline ends. CDR1 and CDR2 (KGHSH, LQKENI) derive from the germline V gene. The sequence joins TRBV18 to TRBJ2-5, with the D segment identity uncertain. The source material was PBMCs, sampled about 20 days after the first yellow fever vaccination. This clonotype was sampled from a man between 18 and 35 years old who received the YFV17D yellow fever vaccine. This receptor has the CDR3 CASSPGVTETQYF. The nucleotide sequence reads TGTGCCAGCTCACCTGGGGTTACGGAGACCCAGTACTTC.